Below are 8 T cell receptor beta chains sequenced from a single sample in a study of metastatic and nonmetastatic thyroid tumors (dated by TCRdb to 2019 to 2021). No patient had received any treatment before thyroid surgery. To prepare the library, PCR was applied. Sequenced using an Illumina HiSeq 4000. TCRdb reprocessed the public reads (quality trimming at Q25 with fastp, clone calling with MiXCR) and kept in-frame beta chains. Within this sample are roughly 40,000 clones, with approximately 17% of them counted one time only. Roughly 13% of the sample is taken by the ten largest. Source material: tumor tissue. The receptors were sampled from a female donor with papillary thyroid cancer or a benign thyroid nodule (not recorded which). Some clones in this sample may be carry-over from other donors' samples.

At least ten counts were recorded for this clone. The chain links TRBV18 to TRBJ2-2; 8 bases map to TRBD1. Germline CDR1 reads KGHSH; CDR2 reads LQKENI. Losses at the gene ends were 3 bases for V and 4 bases for J; bases not matched to a gene: 4. This CDR3 is built from 15 residues. The CDR3 DNA is TGTGCCAGCTCACCTTTACAGGGGGGCACCGGGGAGCTGTTTTTT. Translated, it gives CASSPLQGGTGELFF.

This chain uses TRBV20-1 with TRBJ2-7; D not certain. The CDR3 contains 14 residues. V lost 3 bases, J lost 0 bases, and 12 bases lay in between. Germline V gene data show CDR1 as DFQATT and CDR2 as SNEGSKA (reference sequence). The CDR3 DNA reads as TGCAGTGCTAGTCCCGGGCCCGGCTCCTACGAGCAGTACTTC. Protein: CSASPGPGSYEQYF.

In its sample, this clone was seen many times. The chain links TRBV6-1 to TRBJ1-5; 9 bases are shared with TRBD1. J gave up 3 bases and V 7 bases, and 13 bases lay outside the gene matches. Germline V gene lookup returns CDR1 MNHNS and CDR2 SASEGT. The CDR3 runs 17 residues. CDR3 coding DNA: TGTGCCAGCACCATACAGTGGACAGGGGCCATCAATCAGCCCCAGCATTTT. Its translation is CASTIQWTGAINQPQHF.

This clone appeared a few times. A much larger clone differs by one base, so this may be a read error. V and J are TRBV5-1 and TRBJ2-5; 7 nucleotides match TRBD2. Germline loops: CDR1 SGHRS, CDR2 YFSETQ. V trimming: 4 bases; J trimming: 5 bases; junction bases outside the gene matches: 8. This CDR3 contains 14 residues. The chain's CDR3 is CASSPRPAGETQYF. Here the CDR3 DNA reads TGCGCCAGCAGCCCCAGACCAGCGGGGGAGACCCAGTACTTC.

There are many counts of this clone. The chain couples TRBV6-1 to TRBJ2-3; 8 positions match TRBD2. The CDR3 length is 16 residues. Germline loops: CDR1 MNHNS, CDR2 SASEGT. V shed 3 bases and J 4 bases; nucleotides not matched to a gene: 9. As DNA, the CDR3 is TGTGCCAGCAGTGATTGGGGCGGGGGGAGCCCAGATACGCAGTATTTT. As protein: CASSDWGGGSPDTQYF.

A few counts support this clone. The DNA of the CDR3 is TGTGCCTGCAGGACAGGGGATGGGTACTTC. Translating it yields CACRTGDGYF. The chain has TRBV30 and TRBJ2-7; 9 bases are a match to TRBD1. CDR1 GTSNPN and CDR2 SVGIG come from the germline V gene (reference sequence). The CDR3 runs 10 residues. V dropped 6 bases and J dropped 12; count of bases not matched to a gene: 6.

On this clone: Relative to the germline gene, one junction end is altered; a read error may explain this. The chain carries TRBV7-3 and TRBJ2-2; unclear D gene. CDR1 is SGHTA and CDR2 is FQGTGA in the germline V gene. This CDR3 region has 14 residues. The CDR3: CAISSGSGTGELFF. The CDR3 region has the DNA TGTGCCATCAGCTCCGGATCTGGCACCGGGGAGCTGTTTTTT.

The gene calls are TRBV28 and TRBJ2-7; TRBD1 matches at 10 bases. CDR3 length: 14 amino acids. Germline CDR1 and CDR2: MDHEN and SYDVKM. Trimming cost V 5 bases and J 5 bases; bases outside gene matches: 6. The CDR3 nucleotides are TGTGCCAGCAGTACCGGGACAGGGGCCCACGAGCAGTACTTC. This sequence encodes CASSTGTGAHEQYF.